One and the same sample provided the 7 T cell receptor beta chains below, sequenced in a study of blood T cell repertoires in COVID-19 (dated by TCRdb to about 2020). The receptor library was made with the immunoSEQ multiplex PCR assay. The clones in this table, taken by TCRdb from immuneACCESS, are in-frame only. Not every clone is retained; where verified, under half of the shortfall comes from an unresolved V gene, and the cause of the rest is unknown. This sample has roughly 250,000 clones in its table, and 75% to 95% of those were observed once. The ten top clones hold 1.9% of the sample. Source material: PBMCs or T cells enriched from blood (not recorded which). The receptors derive from a woman aged 18 to 35 who had recovered from COVID-19.

V gene TRBV2 combines with J gene TRBJ2-7, with 8 bases that match TRBD1. CDR1 SNHLY and CDR2 FYNNEI come from the germline V gene. With V trimmed by 7 bases and J by 4 bases, 9 bases remained unmatched. This CDR3 contains 14 residues. CDR3 residues: CASNDRGLLYEQYF. CDR3 DNA sequence: TGTGCCAGCAACGACAGGGGACTCCTGTACGAGCAGTACTTC.

The rearrangement uses TRBV13 and TRBJ1-1; TRBD1 aligns across 7 bases. The CDR3 extends over 14 amino acids. V shed 4 bases and J 1 base; nucleotides not matched to a gene: 3. CDR1 is PRHDT and CDR2 is FYEKMQ in the germline V gene (reference sequence). In DNA form, the CDR3 reads TGTGCCAGCAGCTCTGGACAGGCGAACACTGAAGCTTTCTTT. Its protein product is CASSSGQANTEAFF.

The chain couples TRBV3-1 (or the pseudogene TRBV3-2) to TRBJ1-6; D gene unclear. Germline V gene data show CDR1 as LGHDT and CDR2 as YNNKEL (reference sequence). This CDR3 region has 13 residues. The germline V and J ends were trimmed by 3 bases and 13 bases, with 13 bases remaining between them. As DNA, the CDR3 is TGTGCCAGCAGCCAGGCTCCGAAAATCCCCCTCCACTTT. Translating it yields CASSQAPKIPLHF.

This chain links TRBV5-5 with TRBJ2-1; no firm D call. Trimming cost V 4 bases and J 3 bases, with 8 bases left between them. The length of the CDR3 is 13 residues. The germline gives CDR1 SGHKS, CDR2 YYEKEE (reference sequence). CDR3 residues: CASSLMNYNEQFF. The CDR3, as DNA: TGTGCCAGCAGCCTAATGAACTACAATGAGCAGTTCTTC.

The genes are TRBV15 and TRBJ2-7, with 8 bases that match TRBD1. The germline gives CDR1 LNHNV, CDR2 YYDKDF (reference sequence). Trimming cost V 5 bases and J 2 bases; bases outside gene matches: 5. The CDR3 covers 14 residues. The CDR3 DNA reads as TGTGCCACCAGCGGTGACAGGGGCGCCTACGAGCAGTACTTC. Encoded protein: CATSGDRGAYEQYF. The full variable domain, completed using reference TRBV15 and TRBJ2-7, is DAMVIQNPRYQVTQFGKPVTLSCSQTLNHNVMYWYQQKSSQAPKLLFHYYDKDFNNEADTPDNFQSRRPNTSFCFLDIRSPGLGDTAMYLCATSGDRGAYEQYFGPGTRLTVT.

The chain carries TRBV20-1 and TRBJ2-5; D unresolved. CDR1 is DFQATT, CDR2 SNEGSKA, per germline (reference sequence). Trimming shortened V by 6 bases and J by 0 bases, and 5 bases separated the two germline ends. The CDR3 sequence is 11 residues long. The CDR3: CSAQHQETQYF. Here the CDR3 DNA reads TGCAGTGCACAGCACCAAGAGACCCAGTACTTC.

This chain uses TRBV5-6 with TRBJ1-3; D might be TRBD1 (6 bases). The CDR3 length is 17 residues. The germline gives CDR1 SGHDT, CDR2 YYEEEE. V gave up 4 bases and J gave up 0 bases, with 17 bases separating them. In DNA, the CDR3 is TGTGCCAGCAGCAGATATGACAGGAGAACCTCTGGAAACACCATATATTTT. It encodes CASSRYDRRTSGNTIYF.